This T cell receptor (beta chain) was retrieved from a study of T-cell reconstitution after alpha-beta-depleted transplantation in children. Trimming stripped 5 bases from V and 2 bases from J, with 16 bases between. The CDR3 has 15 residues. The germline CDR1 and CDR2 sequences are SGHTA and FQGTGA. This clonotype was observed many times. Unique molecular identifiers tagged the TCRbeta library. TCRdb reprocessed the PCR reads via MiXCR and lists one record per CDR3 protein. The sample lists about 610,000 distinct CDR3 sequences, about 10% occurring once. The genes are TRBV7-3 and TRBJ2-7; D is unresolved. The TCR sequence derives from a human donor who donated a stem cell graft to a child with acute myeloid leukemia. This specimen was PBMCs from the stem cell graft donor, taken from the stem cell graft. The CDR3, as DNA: TGTGCCAGCAGCCCCCAAGGGTCAGAGGCCTACGAGCAGTACTTC. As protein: CASSPQGSEAYEQYF.